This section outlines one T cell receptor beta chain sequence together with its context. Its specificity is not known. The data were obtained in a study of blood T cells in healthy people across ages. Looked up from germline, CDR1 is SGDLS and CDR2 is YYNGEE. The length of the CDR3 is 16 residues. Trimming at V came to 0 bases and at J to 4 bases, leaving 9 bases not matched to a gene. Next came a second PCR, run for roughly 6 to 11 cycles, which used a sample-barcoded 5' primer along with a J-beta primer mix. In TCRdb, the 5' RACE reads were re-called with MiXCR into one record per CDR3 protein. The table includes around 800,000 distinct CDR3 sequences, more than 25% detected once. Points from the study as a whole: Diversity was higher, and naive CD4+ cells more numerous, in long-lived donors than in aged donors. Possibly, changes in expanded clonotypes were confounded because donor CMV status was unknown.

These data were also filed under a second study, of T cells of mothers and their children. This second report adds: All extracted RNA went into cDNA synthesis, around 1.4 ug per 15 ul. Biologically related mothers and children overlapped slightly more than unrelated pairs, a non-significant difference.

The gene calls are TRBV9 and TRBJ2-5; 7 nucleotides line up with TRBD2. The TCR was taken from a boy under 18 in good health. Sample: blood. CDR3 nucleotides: TGTGCCAGCAGCGTAGACGGGAGGACTAGTTCAGAGACCCAGTACTTC. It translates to CASSVDGRTSSETQYF.